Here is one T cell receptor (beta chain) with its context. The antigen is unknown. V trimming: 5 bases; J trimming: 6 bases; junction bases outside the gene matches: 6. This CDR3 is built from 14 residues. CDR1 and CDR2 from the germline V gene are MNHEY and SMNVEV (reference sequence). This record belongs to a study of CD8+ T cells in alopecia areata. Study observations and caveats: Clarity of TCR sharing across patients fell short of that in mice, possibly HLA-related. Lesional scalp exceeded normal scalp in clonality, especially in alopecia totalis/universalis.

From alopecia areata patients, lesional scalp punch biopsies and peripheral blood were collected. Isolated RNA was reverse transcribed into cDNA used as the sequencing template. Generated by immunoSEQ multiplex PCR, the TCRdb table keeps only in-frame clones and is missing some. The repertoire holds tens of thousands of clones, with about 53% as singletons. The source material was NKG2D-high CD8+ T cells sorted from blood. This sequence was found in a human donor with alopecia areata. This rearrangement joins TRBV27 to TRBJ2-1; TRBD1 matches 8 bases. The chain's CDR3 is CASSLTGVVNEQFF. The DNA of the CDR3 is TGTGCCAGCAGTCTGACAGGGGTAGTCAATGAGCAGTTCTTC.